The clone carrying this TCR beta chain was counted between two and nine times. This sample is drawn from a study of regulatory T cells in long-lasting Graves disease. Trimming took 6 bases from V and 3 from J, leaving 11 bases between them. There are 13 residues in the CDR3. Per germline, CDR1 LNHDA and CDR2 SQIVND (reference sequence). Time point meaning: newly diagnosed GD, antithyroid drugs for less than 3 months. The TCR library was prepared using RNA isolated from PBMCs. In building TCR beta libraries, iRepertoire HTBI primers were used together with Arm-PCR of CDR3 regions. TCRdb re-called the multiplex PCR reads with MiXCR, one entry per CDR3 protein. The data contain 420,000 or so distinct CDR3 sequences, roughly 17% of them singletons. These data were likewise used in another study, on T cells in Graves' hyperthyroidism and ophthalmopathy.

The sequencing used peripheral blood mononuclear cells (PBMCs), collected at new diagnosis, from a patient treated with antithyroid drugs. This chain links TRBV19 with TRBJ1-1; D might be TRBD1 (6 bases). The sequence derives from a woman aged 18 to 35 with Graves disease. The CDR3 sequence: CASRSTGYTEAFF. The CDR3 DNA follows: TGTGCCAGTAGGAGCACAGGGTACACTGAAGCTTTCTTT.